This TCR beta chain was recorded in a study of breast tumors, draining lymph nodes, adjacent tissues. Details on this clonotype: Its antigen remains unknown. This may be a read error: a much more frequent sequence differs by one nucleotide.

TCRdb re-analysed the multiplex PCR reads in MiXCR, keeping a single row per CDR3 protein. Here the sample spans approximately 180,000 distinct CDR3 sequences, roughly 35% being singletons. Germline lookup yields CDR1 SGDLS and CDR2 YYNGEE. CDR3 length: 14 residues. Study results and caveats: Tumor and nontumor repertoires were significantly more similar in luminal-like than in basal-like breast cancer.

Axillary draining lymph nodes of breast cancer patients supplied the node samples. The TCR originated in a female donor with breast cancer. Some clones in this sample may be carry-over from other donors' samples. This chain links TRBV9 with TRBJ2-7; tentative D call: TRBD1 (5 bases). The sample comprised axillary lymph node tissue. The CDR3, as DNA: TGTGCCAGCAGCGTAGAGCCAGGGTCAAGCGAGCAGTCCTTC. Encoded protein: CASSVEPGSSEQSF.